Included here is one T cell receptor beta chain sequence, with context. The clone's antigen remains unknown. The sample holds no much larger clone one base away, and base qualities are not on file. The sample comes from a study of blood T cell repertoires in COVID-19 (TCRdb year 2020). Some background on the complete study: Samples covering the acute and convalescent phases of COVID-19 were provided by collaborators in the United States, Italy and Spain. The material from the prospective study consisted of cDNA or gDNA derived from T cells, B-cell-depleted T cells, or PBMCs. The repertoires were made available in a free public database intended to serve as a resource for research on the immune response to SARS-CoV-2. HLA class I and class II types, where available, came from metadata supplied by the sample provider rather than from assay-based typing. Deeply sampled blood TCRbeta repertoires from subjects exposed to, actively infected with, or recovered from COVID-19 were included in the dataset. Samples were obtained from the ongoing ImmuneRACE study (first 160 participants) and from some 1,200 subjects provided by 6 global collaborators. A de-identified subject ID, COVID-19 status, age in years and sex were almost always included in the sample metadata. General study outcomes and caveats: The amount of clinical and demographic metadata varied by source and participant and was provided uncurated.

From its cysteine to its phenylalanine, the CDR3 spans 14 amino acids. This entry keeps only the CDR3 DNA: 42 bases, framed from base 1. The germline V gene supplies CDR1 ENHRY and CDR2 SYGVKD. Trimmed from V: 6 bases; trimmed from J: 3 bases; junction bases lacking a gene match: 6. Whole blood was collected in K2EDTA tubes by collaborating institutions according to the institutions' own protocols. For TCRbeta analysis, collaborators shipped samples as frozen whole blood, isolated PBMCs, or DNA extracted from either of those sample types. The immunoSEQ Assay, a bias-controlled multiplex PCR, was used to amplify TCRbeta CDR3 regions from genomic DNA. Per the original workflow: The number of nucleated cells in each sample was estimated by amplification of reference gene primers within the assay. To quantify the absolute abundance of each unique TCRbeta CDR3 rearrangement, sequence reads were collapsed and filtered. For each sample, productive Simpson clonality was calculated as the square root of Simpson's diversity index across productive rearrangements. As stored in TCRdb, this immuneACCESS dataset retains in-frame rearrangements with V and J assigned. A fraction of the clones does not appear; measured against another copy, unresolved V genes explain less than half of the discrepancy, and the remainder lacks a known reason. V, J and clone size reflect that table, while D and trimming were determined from the DNA. The sample data list some 380,000 clones, and more than 75% of these were observed just once. The ten largest clones capture 1.1% of the sample.

Input material: peripheral blood. The chain is encoded by TRBV10-3 joined to TRBJ1-1; TRBD1 agrees with 8 junctional bases. The receptor was derived from a human donor with acute or convalescent COVID-19. The donor label of this sample is uncertain. The nucleotides read TGTGCCATCAGGCGGACAGGGACCGACACTGAAGCTTTCTTT. Translated, this is CAIRRTGTDTEAFF.